Shown below are 21 T cell receptor beta chains from a single sample sequenced in a study of identical twins. MiXCR was run by TCRdb on the 5' RACE reads, yielding one entry per CDR3 protein. This table holds nearly 900,000 distinct CDR3 sequences, 9% to 15% found once. The same sample was also used in a study of yellow fever vaccine responses in identical twins.

The sequenced sample was PBMCs. The receptors derive from a woman younger than 35 in good health.

The chain is built from TRBV5-1 and TRBJ2-3; 15 positions agree with TRBD2. The CDR3 loop spans 18 amino acids. CDR1 and CDR2 from the germline V gene are SGHRS and YFSETQ. V lost 0 bases to trimming and J lost 5 bases; unmatched junction nucleotides: 7. CDR3 sequence reads: CASSLGHWTSGRVDTQYF. CDR3 DNA sequence: TGCGCCAGCAGCTTGGGCCATTGGACTAGCGGGAGGGTAGATACGCAGTATTTT.

This clonotype was recorded at least ten times. The CDR3 DNA reads TGTGCCACCTCCGTTCTTAACGGTGAAAAACTGTTTTTT. Translated, it gives CATSVLNGEKLFF. V is TRBV6-1 and J is TRBJ1-4, with D hard to call. This CDR3 comprises 13 residues. Trimming took 10 bases from V and 7 from J, leaving 16 bases between them. Per germline, CDR1 MNHNS and CDR2 SASEGT.

This clonotype was detected a few times. The chain joins TRBV18 to TRBJ1-1, with TRBD1 matching 10 bases. The CDR3 spans 13 residues. V shed 3 bases and J 8 bases; nucleotides not matched to a gene: 3. Per the germline V gene, CDR1 is KGHSH and CDR2 is LQKENI. CDR3 sequence reads: CASSPDRGLEAFF. Here the CDR3 DNA reads TGTGCCAGCTCACCCGACAGGGGGCTCGAAGCTTTCTTT.

This clonotype was found a few times. CDR3 in DNA: TGTGCCAGCAGCCAAAGACTAGCGCGCTACGAGCAGTACTTC. The encoded protein is CASSQRLARYEQYF. The chain employs TRBV3-1 and TRBJ2-7; 8 nucleotides agree with TRBD2. There are 14 residues in the CDR3. The ends lost 2 bases at V and 3 bases at J; junction bases unmatched: 3. The germline CDR1 and CDR2 sequences are LGHDT and YNNKEL (reference sequence).

This clonotype was observed at least ten times. The rearrangement links TRBV29-1 to TRBJ1-1; D remains ambiguous. Trimming pared 1 base from V and 4 bases from J, leaving 7 bases between. Germline V lookup: CDR1 SQVTM, CDR2 ANQGSEA. This CDR3 comprises 12 residues. CDR3 amino acids: CSVEAAGTEAFF. In nucleotides, the CDR3 is TGCAGCGTTGAAGCGGCCGGCACTGAAGCTTTCTTT. Using reference TRBV29-1 and TRBJ1-1 for the parts outside the CDR3, the full variable domain is SAVISQKPSRDICQRGTSLTIQCQVDSQVTMMFWYRQQPGQSLTLIATANQGSEATYESGFVIDKFPISRPNLTFSTLTVSNMSPEDSSIYLCSVEAAGTEAFFGQGTRLTVV.

This clonotype was found many times. The chain carries TRBV10-2 and TRBJ1-1; D possibly corresponds to TRBD1 (5 bases). V lost 4 bases and J lost 10, with 13 bases in between. This CDR3 has 12 residues. CDR1 and CDR2 from the germline V gene are WSHSY and SAAADI. The CDR3 DNA reads TGCGCCAGCAGTGCAGCAGGGTTGGGAGCTTTCTTT. Residues: CASSAAGLGAFF.

There are a few counts of this clonotype. V is TRBV6-5 and J is TRBJ2-7; 8 bases are shared with TRBD2. The CDR3 extends over 15 amino acids. Germline trimming cut 5 bases from V and 6 bases from J; bases unmatched to any gene: 12. The germline V gene encodes CDR1 MNHEY and CDR2 SVGAGI. CDR3 DNA: TGTGCCAGCAGTACGCGACAGCTCCGGGGGGGCGAGCAGTACTTC. This translates into CASSTRQLRGGEQYF.

This chain uses TRBV10-3 with TRBJ2-2; TRBD1 might be the D (6 bases). The CDR3 has 13 amino acids. Between the trimmed V and J ends, which lost 10 bases and 3 bases, there was a span of 12 bases. CDR1 and CDR2 (germline): ENHRY, SYGVKD. CDR3 region: CASRTADTGELFF. The CDR3 region has the DNA TGTGCCAGCAGGACAGCAGACACCGGGGAGCTGTTTTTT.

This clonotype turned up a few times. The chain couples TRBV9 to TRBJ2-2; D unclear. The CDR3 covers 12 residues. The germline V gene has CDR1 SGDLS and CDR2 YYNGEE. V was clipped by 5 bases and J by 7 bases, with 9 bases between them. The DNA of the CDR3 is TGTGCCAGCAGGCGGTCCGGCGGGGAGCTGTTTTTT. Translation: CASRRSGGELFF.

This clonotype was seen just once. This rearrangement joins TRBV5-1 to TRBJ2-5, with D possibly TRBD1 on 5 matching bases. From germline, CDR1 is SGHRS and CDR2 YFSETQ. Trimming cost V 4 bases and J 5 bases, with 15 bases left between them. The CDR3 has 14 amino acids. CDR3 coding DNA: TGCGCCAGCAGCCCACAGACAGAAGGGGAGACCCAGTACTTC. This encodes CASSPQTEGETQYF.

CDR3 nucleotide sequence: TGTGCCAGTAGTATACATTCACAGGTGGATCAGCCCCAGCATTTT. Encoded protein: CASSIHSQVDQPQHF. The chain combines TRBV19 with TRBJ1-5, with TRBD1 as a possible D gene (5 bases). V was shortened by 2 bases and J by 5 bases, with 13 bases between the two germline ends. Germline loops: CDR1 LNHDA, CDR2 SQIVND (reference sequence). The CDR3 length is 15 residues.

This clonotype was counted between two and nine times. This chain joins TRBV6-5 and TRBJ1-2, with D hard to call. Germline V gives CDR1 MNHEY, CDR2 SVGAGI. Trimming shortened V by 2 bases and J by 2 bases, and 18 bases separated the two germline ends. This CDR3 region has 17 residues. The chain's CDR3 is CASSYKPSRIGNYGYTF. The CDR3 coding sequence is TGTGCCAGCAGTTACAAGCCCAGCAGGATTGGGAACTATGGCTACACCTTC.

The chain uses TRBV7-6 and TRBJ2-5; 8 positions agree with TRBD2. The CDR3 runs to 15 residues. CDR1 and CDR2 (germline): SGHVS, FNYEAQ. V trimming: 5 bases; J trimming: 1 base; junction bases outside the gene matches: 6. In DNA form, the CDR3 reads TGTGCCAGCAGCCGAGCGGGAGTCGGCCAAGAGACCCAGTACTTC. This codes for CASSRAGVGQETQYF.

The rearrangement links TRBV18 to TRBJ2-5, with 8 bases lining up with TRBD1. The CDR3 consists of 15 residues. Germline loops: CDR1 KGHSH, CDR2 LQKENI. V lost 5 bases and J lost 4; bases outside the gene matches: 9. The CDR3 DNA sequence: TGTGCCAGCTCAGCCGGGACAGGATCCGGAGAGACCCAGTACTTC. It yields the protein CASSAGTGSGETQYF.

This clonotype was recorded once. The chain recombines TRBV27 with TRBJ1-1; D unresolved. Trimming shortened V by 5 bases and J by 4 bases, and 8 bases separated the two germline ends. CDR1 MNHEY and CDR2 SMNVEV come from the germline V gene (reference sequence). The CDR3 is 12 amino acids. The CDR3 DNA sequence: TGTGCCAGCAGTGACCGGCGCACTGAAGCTTTCTTT. This codes for CASSDRRTEAFF.

Only a few counts were recorded for this clonotype. The rearrangement links TRBV20-1 to TRBJ2-5, with 12 bases that match TRBD1. CDR3 length: 14 residues. Trimming cost V 4 bases and J 5 bases; bases outside gene matches: 5. Germline CDR1 reads DFQATT; CDR2 reads SNEGSKA (reference sequence). CDR3 DNA: TGCAGTGCTAATGGGACAGGGGGCTTGGAGACCCAGTACTTC. This encodes CSANGTGGLETQYF.

This clonotype was recorded a few times. The CDR3 protein is CASSQDRVVKRVEQFF. The CDR3 nucleotides are TGTGCCAGCAGCCAAGATAGGGTAGTGAAGAGGGTTGAGCAGTTCTTC. This sequence joins TRBV3-1 and TRBJ2-1, with a weak D call TRBD2 (5 bases). Trimming took off 0 bases at V and 9 bases at J, with 18 bases between the two ends. Germline V gene lookup returns CDR1 LGHDT and CDR2 YNNKEL (reference sequence). The CDR3 is 16 residues long.

In its sample, this clonotype was seen a few times. V gene TRBV7-2 combines with J gene TRBJ2-5; 10 nucleotides line up with TRBD2. After removal of 5 bases from V and 3 bases from J, the junction contained 6 bases not matched to a gene. The germline V gene encodes CDR1 SGHTA and CDR2 FQGNSA. This CDR3 is built from 15 residues. CDR3 protein: CASSTLAGAKETQYF. The CDR3 DNA reads as TGTGCCAGCAGCACCCTAGCGGGGGCCAAAGAGACCCAGTACTTC.

This clonotype was counted between two and nine times. The chain joins TRBV20-1 to TRBJ2-3; D is unclear. This CDR3 spans 11 amino acids. Germline CDR1 DFQATT, CDR2 SNEGSKA (reference sequence). V was pared by 5 bases and J by 5 bases, with 8 bases between. The CDR3 loop is CSADRGDTQYF. DNA of the CDR3: TGCAGTGCTGATCGTGGAGATACGCAGTATTTT.

This clonotype was counted at least ten times. The chain couples TRBV20-1 to TRBJ2-2; 9 bases are shared with TRBD1. CDR1 is DFQATT, CDR2 SNEGSKA, per germline (reference sequence). The CDR3 consists of 15 residues. Trimming at V came to 0 bases and at J to 2 bases, leaving 1 base not matched to a gene. CDR3 amino acids: CSAREGQGNTGELFF. The CDR3 DNA sequence: TGCAGTGCTAGAGAGGGACAGGGAAACACCGGGGAGCTGTTTTTT.

The gene calls are TRBV18 and TRBJ2-1, with D possibly being TRBD2 (5 bases). The V end was cut by 1 base, the J end by 7 bases, with 14 bases between. The CDR3 is 15 amino acids. Germline CDR1 KGHSH, CDR2 LQKENI. The CDR3 here is CASSPRGLRRNEQFF. In DNA form, the CDR3 reads TGTGCCAGCTCACCACGAGGCTTACGGAGGAATGAGCAGTTCTTC. Full variable domain (rest looked up from reference TRBV18 and TRBJ2-1): NAGVMQNPRHLVRRRGQEARLRCSPMKGHSHVYWYRQLPEEGLKFMVYLQKENIIDESGMPKERFSAEFPKEGPSILRIQQVVRGDSAAYFCASSPRGLRRNEQFFGPGTRLTVL.